This TCR beta chain stems from a study of metastatic and nonmetastatic thyroid tumors. About the study: For malignant and benign thyroid patients, tumor or nodule tissue and blood were the sources whose repertoires were compared.

The CDR3 covers 14 residues. Germline CDR1 and CDR2: LNHDA and SQIVND (reference sequence). Trimming at V came to 3 bases and at J to 8 bases, leaving 8 bases not matched to a gene. Treatment of any kind had been given to no patient before thyroid surgery. Per the original data handling: Between-group CDR3 differences, defined by clinicopathological status, yielded a distant-metastasis classifier for papillary thyroid cancer. TCRdb re-processed the PCR reads through MiXCR. For this entry, the V and J calls and clone size follow TCRdb and not the study's own pipeline. The table includes some 93,000 clones, roughly 13% detected once. This clone was seen ten or more times.

This TCR derives from a female donor with papillary thyroid cancer or a benign thyroid nodule (not recorded which). Some clones in this sample may be carry-over from other donors' samples. The sample consisted of blood. This chain joins TRBV19 and TRBJ2-5; 8 nucleotides agree with TRBD2. The CDR3 region has the DNA TGTGCCAGTAGTATTGGGGGTAGCGGGGAAACCCAGTACTTC. Translating it yields CASSIGGSGETQYF.